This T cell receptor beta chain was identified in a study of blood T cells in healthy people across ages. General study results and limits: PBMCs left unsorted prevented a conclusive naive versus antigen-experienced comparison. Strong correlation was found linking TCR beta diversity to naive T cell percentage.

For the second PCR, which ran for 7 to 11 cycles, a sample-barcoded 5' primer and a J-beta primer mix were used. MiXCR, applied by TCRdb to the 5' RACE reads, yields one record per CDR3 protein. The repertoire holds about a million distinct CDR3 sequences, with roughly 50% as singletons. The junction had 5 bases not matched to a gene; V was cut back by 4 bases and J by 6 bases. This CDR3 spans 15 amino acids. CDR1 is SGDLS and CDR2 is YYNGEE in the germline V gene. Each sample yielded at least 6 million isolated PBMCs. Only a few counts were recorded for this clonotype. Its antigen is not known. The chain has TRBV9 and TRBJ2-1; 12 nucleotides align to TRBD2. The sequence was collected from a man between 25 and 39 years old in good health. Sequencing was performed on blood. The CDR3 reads CASSSRTSGANEQFF. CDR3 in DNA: TGTGCCAGCAGCTCCCGGACTAGCGGGGCCAATGAGCAGTTCTTC.